Listed here are 10 T cell receptor beta chains from one sample, sequenced in a study of PD-1 blockade in classical Hodgkin lymphoma. Clones were read by immunoSEQ multiplex PCR, and TCRdb kept only the in-frame ones, dropping some. The table lists some 8,000 clones, roughly 77% of them singletons. Time point noted: cycle 4 day 1 (C4D1), after five to seven weeks of nivolumab. Every patient had relapsed following autologous stem cell transplantation, and cohorts differed in brentuximab vedotin exposure. The investigators isolated CD8+ T cells from thawed PBMCs using magnetic negative selection. Here the sequenced sample was CD8+ T cells from blood, taken before the fourth cycle of nivolumab. These receptors all stem from a human donor with classical Hodgkin lymphoma.

The chain recombines TRBV19 with TRBJ2-3; TRBD2 agrees at 10 bases. Germline CDR1 LNHDA, CDR2 SQIVND (reference sequence). This CDR3 has 19 amino acids. V dropped 6 bases and J dropped 2; count of bases not matched to a gene: 17. CDR3 region: CASSLLLLAGVEHTDTQYF. The CDR3 coding sequence is TGTGCCAGTAGCCTACTGTTGCTAGCGGGAGTGGAACACACAGATACGCAGTATTTT.

The count of this clone is one. V usage is TRBV27 and J usage is TRBJ1-1; no clear D. The germline CDR1 and CDR2 sequences are MNHEY and SMNVEV (reference sequence). V shed 2 bases and J shed 7 bases, with 17 bases lying between them. The CDR3 is made up of 15 amino acids. The CDR3 DNA is TGTGCCAGCAGTTTAGGTAGCGATAATCTCTATGAAGCTTTCTTT. It encodes CASSLGSDNLYEAFF.

The rearrangement uses TRBV6-7 and TRBJ1-2; tentative D call: TRBD1 (6 bases). TRBV6-7 is given ORF status, its function remaining uncertain. Trimming removed 4 bases from V and 4 bases from J, with 25 bases in between. CDR3 length: 18 residues. In nucleotides, the CDR3 is TGTGCCAGCAGTTCGGACCCGGGGCCAAGGGAACAGGGCTATGGCTACACCTTC. It is translated as CASSSDPGPREQGYGYTF.

The V gene is TRBV7-9, the J gene TRBJ2-5, with TRBD1 matching 7 bases. Unmatched junction bases numbered 9, after V lost 4 bases and J lost 4 bases. The CDR3 covers 15 residues. Germline CDR1 SEHNR, CDR2 FQNEAQ (reference sequence). Here the CDR3 DNA reads TGTGCCAGCAGCTCATCGAGGGGGCATGGAGAGACCCAGTACTTC. It specifies CASSSSRGHGETQYF.

CDR3 sequence (DNA): TGTGCCAGCAGTTTAGAACTAGCGAACACCGGGGAGCTGTTTTTT. This sequence encodes CASSLELANTGELFF. V and J are TRBV28 and TRBJ2-2; D may be TRBD2 (5 bases). The CDR3 has 15 residues. The germline CDR1 and CDR2 sequences are MDHEN and SYDVKM. V was cut by 2 bases and J by 0 bases, with 7 bases left in between.

The chain combines TRBV19 with TRBJ2-3; D uncertain. The CDR3 spans 12 residues. V lost 7 bases and J lost 1, with 6 bases in between. The germline gives CDR1 LNHDA, CDR2 SQIVND (reference sequence). The CDR3 here is CASKRGTDTQYF. The CDR3 DNA is TGTGCCAGTAAGCGTGGCACAGATACGCAGTATTTT.

The genes are TRBV18 and TRBJ1-5; D perhaps matches TRBD1 (5 bases). The CDR3 is 17 residues long. Looked up from germline, CDR1 is KGHSH and CDR2 is LQKENI. V shed 3 bases and J shed 1 base, with 16 bases lying between them. The CDR3 nucleotides read TGTGCCAGCTCACCGACCACCGTGGGGGACAGCAATCAGCCCCAGCATTTT. Its translation is CASSPTTVGDSNQPQHF.

The chain links TRBV27 to TRBJ1-1; D is ambiguous. The CDR3 totals 17 residues. Germline V CDR1 and CDR2: MNHEY, SMNVEV (reference sequence). V lost 7 bases to trimming and J lost 1 base, with 22 bases between them. This CDR3 reads CASTRIWSALENTEAFF. In nucleotides, the CDR3 is TGTGCCAGCACACGAATCTGGAGTGCCCTCGAGAACACTGAAGCTTTCTTT.

This clone was seen just once. J is TRBJ2-1 and V is TRBV11-2, with TRBD1 matching over 11 bases. The CDR3 sequence is 13 residues long. Trimming at V came to 6 bases and at J to 8 bases, leaving 3 bases not matched to a gene. CDR1 is SGHAT, CDR2 FQNNGV, per germline. The CDR3 spells CASRGQGAHEQFF. CDR3 coding DNA: TGTGCCAGCAGAGGACAGGGGGCCCATGAGCAGTTCTTC.

V is TRBV6-5 and J is TRBJ2-5, with 10 nucleotides matching TRBD2. V lost 5 bases and J lost 5; bases outside the gene matches: 5. CDR3 length: 14 residues. Germline V lookup: CDR1 MNHEY, CDR2 SVGAGI. In nucleotides, the CDR3 is TGTGCCAGCAGTATTAGCGGGGGGACGGAGACCCAGTACTTC. It codes for CASSISGGTETQYF.